The 11 T cell receptor beta chains reported below all come from one sample, sequenced in a study of CD8 T cells in ankylosing spondylitis. TCRdb re-called the 5' RACE reads with MiXCR, one entry per CDR3 protein. This sample has 250,000 to 400,000 distinct CDR3 sequences; around a tenth occur once, and the top ten carry around 8.4%. Sequencing was carried out using blood, either unsorted or a sorted T cell fraction (not recorded which). These receptors were taken from a female donor with ankylosing spondylitis or in good health (not recorded which).

The rearrangement links TRBV18 to TRBJ2-1; no definite D call. The CDR3 extends over 13 amino acids. V shed 3 bases and J shed 10 bases, with 13 bases lying between them. Germline V gene lookup returns CDR1 KGHSH and CDR2 LQKENI. The CDR3 protein is CASSPPIRLEQFF. The CDR3, as DNA: TGTGCCAGCTCACCCCCTATTAGACTCGAGCAGTTCTTC.

This clonotype was counted only a few times. This rearrangement joins TRBV27 to TRBJ2-7; D tentatively fits TRBD1 or TRBD2 (5 bases each). The ends were cut back, 5 bases at V and 4 bases at J, with 15 bases in the middle. This CDR3 comprises 14 residues. CDR1 MNHEY and CDR2 SMNVEV come from the germline V gene (reference sequence). CDR3 coding DNA: TGTGCCAGCAGTCTCTCCGGGACCGGTTACGAGCAGTACTTC. It encodes CASSLSGTGYEQYF.

The table lists this clonotype with a few counts. This chain connects TRBV11-2 to TRBJ1-5; a possible D gene is TRBD1 (6 bases). The CDR3 covers 12 residues. The germline V and J ends were trimmed by 6 bases and 7 bases, with 10 bases remaining between them. The germline V gene encodes CDR1 SGHAT and CDR2 FQNNGV. CDR3 in DNA: TGTGCCAGCAGGCCAGGGGTACAGCCCCAGCATTTT. Amino acids: CASRPGVQPQHF.

Many counts were recorded for this clonotype. The rearrangement links TRBV20-1 to TRBJ2-1, with 9 bases matching TRBD2. Trimming took 3 bases from V and 7 from J; bases not matched to a gene: 13. CDR1 is DFQATT, CDR2 SNEGSKA, per germline (reference sequence). The CDR3 extends over 16 amino acids. CDR3 residues: CSARPMLAGDWNEQFF. The CDR3 DNA is TGCAGTGCTAGGCCCATGTTAGCGGGAGATTGGAATGAGCAGTTCTTC.

Here the CDR3 reads CASSGLTWSNEQFF. CDR3 DNA: TGCGCCAGCAGCGGACTAACATGGAGCAATGAGCAGTTCTTC. The rearrangement uses TRBV5-1 and TRBJ2-1; weak D call: TRBD2 (6 bases). CDR1 is SGHRS and CDR2 is YFSETQ in the germline V gene. The germline V and J ends were trimmed by 4 bases and 6 bases, with 14 bases remaining between them. The CDR3 is 14 residues long. The complete variable domain, with remaining parts taken from reference TRBV5-1 and TRBJ2-1, reads KAGVTQTPRYLIKTRGQQVTLSCSPISGHRSVSWYQQTPGQGLQFLFEYFSETQRNKGNFPGRFSGRQFSNSRSEMNVSTLELGDSALYLCASSGLTWSNEQFFGPGTRLTVL.

The chain carries TRBV5-1 and TRBJ2-1; 7 bases match TRBD1. V dropped 4 bases and J dropped 4; count of bases not matched to a gene: 5. The CDR3 contains 14 residues. Germline CDR1 is SGHRS and CDR2 is YFSETQ. The CDR3 nucleotides are TGCGCCAGCAGCGGGACAGTTTCTTACAATGAGCAGTTCTTC. Its protein is CASSGTVSYNEQFF.

This clonotype appeared a few times. This chain connects TRBV27 to TRBJ2-3; D unclear. This CDR3 spans 16 amino acids. V dropped 2 bases and J dropped 1 base, with 13 bases sitting between them. Germline lookup yields CDR1 MNHEY and CDR2 SMNVEV (reference sequence). This CDR3 is CASSLTAWAGTDTQYF. CDR3 coding DNA: TGTGCCAGCAGTTTAACGGCCTGGGCAGGCACAGATACGCAGTATTTT.

The V gene is TRBV27, the J gene TRBJ2-3, with D maybe TRBD2 (6 bases). The CDR3 loop spans 14 amino acids. Germline V CDR1 and CDR2: MNHEY, SMNVEV (reference sequence). Trimming removed 3 bases from V and 5 bases from J, with 12 bases in between. CDR3 residues: CASSFGGSGDTQYF. The DNA of the CDR3 is TGTGCCAGCAGTTTTGGGGGGTCTGGAGATACGCAGTATTTT.

As concerns this clonotype: Being one base from a much bigger clone, this may be a read error. The chain has TRBV20-1 and TRBJ2-7; TRBD1 matches at 7 bases. V lost 3 bases to trimming and J lost 4 bases; unmatched junction nucleotides: 12. CDR1 and CDR2 (germline): DFQATT, SNEGSKA (reference sequence). This CDR3 is built from 15 residues. The CDR3 here is CSARDRQGFKYEQYF. CDR3 in DNA: TGCAGTGCTAGGGATAGACAGGGTTTTAAGTACGAGCAGTACTTC.

Worth noting for this clonotype: One junction end disagrees with the germline gene, perhaps due to a read error. This chain links TRBV3-1 with TRBJ1-2; no reliable D call. This CDR3 has 13 amino acids. Looked up from germline, CDR1 is LGHDT and CDR2 is YNNKEL (reference sequence). As DNA, the CDR3 is TGTGCCAGCAGCCAAGAATGGAACTATGGCTGCACCTTC. The encoded protein is CASSQEWNYGCTF.

This clonotype was seen more than once but under ten times. This CDR3 is CASSWNGQDNSPLHF. DNA of the CDR3: TGCGCCAGCAGCTGGAATGGACAGGATAATTCACCCCTCCACTTT. The rearrangement uses TRBV5-1 and TRBJ1-6, with 7 bases that match TRBD1. Germline V CDR1 and CDR2: SGHRS, YFSETQ. Trimming removed 3 bases from V and 5 bases from J; junction bases left unmatched: 5. The CDR3 has 15 residues.